This T cell receptor beta chain was sequenced in a study of T cell changes during pregnancy in multiple sclerosis. CDR3 length: 16 amino acids. Germline V gives CDR1 SGHAT, CDR2 FQDESV (reference sequence). V lost 5 bases and J lost 5, with 19 bases in between. Method: immunoSEQ multiplex PCR; TCRdb's copy keeps in-frame clones and lacks some. This sample has around 130,000 clones, with 90% to 96% found just once. The chain couples TRBV11-1 to TRBJ2-1; tentative D call: TRBD2 (5 bases). The sample was peripheral blood, taken after pregnancy. This sequence was found in a female donor with multiple sclerosis, enrolled in a pregnancy study. The CDR3 DNA reads as TGTGCCAGCAGCCGATCTAGCTGGAATGGGGACAATGAGCAGTTCTTC. Translating it yields CASSRSSWNGDNEQFF. The variable domain in full, completed from reference TRBV11-1 and TRBJ2-1, reads EAEVAQSPRYKITEKSQAVAFWCDPISGHATLYWYRQILGQGPELLVQFQDESVVDDSQLPKDRFSAERLKGVDSTLKIQPAELGDSAMYLCASSRSSWNGDNEQFFGPGTRLTVL.